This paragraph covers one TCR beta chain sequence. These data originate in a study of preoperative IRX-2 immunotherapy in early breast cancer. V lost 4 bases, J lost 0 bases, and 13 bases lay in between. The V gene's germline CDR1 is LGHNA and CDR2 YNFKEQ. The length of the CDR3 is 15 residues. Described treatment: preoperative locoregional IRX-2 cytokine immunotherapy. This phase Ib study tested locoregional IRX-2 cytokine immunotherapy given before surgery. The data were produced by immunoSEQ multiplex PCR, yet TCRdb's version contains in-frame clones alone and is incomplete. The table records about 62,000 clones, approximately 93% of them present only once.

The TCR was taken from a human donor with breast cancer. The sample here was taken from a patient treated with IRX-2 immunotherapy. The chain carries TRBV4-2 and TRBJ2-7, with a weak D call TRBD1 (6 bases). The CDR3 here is CASSPRDMGSYEQYF. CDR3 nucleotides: TGTGCCAGCAGCCCTCGGGACATGGGCTCCTACGAGCAGTACTTC.